This T cell receptor beta chain was obtained from a study of blood T cell repertoires in COVID-19. Study background: Some COVID-19 samples were acute and others convalescent; all came from the United States, Italy and Spain.

TCRdb's copy holds only in-frame clones and misses some; the assay was immunoSEQ multiplex PCR. The table records roughly 260,000 clones, 87% of them present only once. The germline gives CDR1 SGHVS, CDR2 FQNEAQ. V dropped 5 bases and J dropped 4 bases, with 9 bases sitting between them. The CDR3 has 12 amino acids. The TCR sequence derives from a woman in her 50s with acute or convalescent COVID-19. The sequencing sample was made of peripheral blood. The genes are TRBV7-8 and TRBJ2-7; D is possibly TRBD1 (6 bases). The CDR3, as DNA: TGTGCCAGCAGCCTACAGGGTTACGAGCAGTACTTC. Residues: CASSLQGYEQYF.